Listed below are T cell receptor beta chains from one sample, sequenced in a study of T-cell reconstitution after alpha-beta-depleted transplantation in children. TCRdb processed the PCR reads anew with MiXCR; each CDR3 protein has one entry. The repertoire holds about 1,000,000 distinct CDR3 sequences, with about 30% as singletons. Sample: PBMCs, mostly from graft donor cells, taken 360 days after TCRalphabeta/CD19-depleted stem cell transplant. These receptors were collected from a boy younger than two who had a stem cell transplant for SCID, so the T cells may come from the graft donor. Both conserved end residues are part of each CDR3. The D gene is left open where the match is weak.

CDR3aa: CASSLGSGVGDTQYF; j_gene: TRBJ2-3; v_gene: TRBV7-3; d_gene: TRBD2
CDR3aa: CASSLGVREPQHF; j_gene: TRBJ1-5; v_gene: TRBV12-3/TRBV12-4; d_gene: NA
CDR3aa: CASKGAGQTYNEQFF; j_gene: TRBJ2-1; v_gene: TRBV19; d_gene: TRBD2
CDR3aa: CASSLALTASQETQYF; j_gene: TRBJ2-5; v_gene: TRBV5-1; d_gene: NA
CDR3aa: CASSTEGVANSPLHF; j_gene: TRBJ1-6; v_gene: TRBV7-9; d_gene: NA
CDR3aa: CSARDMGGNTEAFF; j_gene: TRBJ1-1; v_gene: TRBV20-1; d_gene: NA
CDR3aa: CASSAPPGEQFF; j_gene: TRBJ2-1; v_gene: TRBV9; d_gene: NA
CDR3aa: CASSQDVRHQETQYF; j_gene: TRBJ2-5; v_gene: TRBV4-3; d_gene: NA
CDR3aa: CASSALGTGPFNEQFF; j_gene: TRBJ2-1; v_gene: TRBV6-2/TRBV6-3; d_gene: TRBD1
CDR3aa: CASSARLAGDKEQYF; j_gene: TRBJ2-7; v_gene: TRBV7-2; d_gene: TRBD2
CDR3aa: CASSQGPGTSGYNEQFF; j_gene: TRBJ2-1; v_gene: TRBV4-1; d_gene: TRBD2
CDR3aa: CASSGTDNEQFF; j_gene: TRBJ2-1; v_gene: TRBV9; d_gene: NA
CDR3aa: CASSDSIGDTQYF; j_gene: TRBJ2-3; v_gene: TRBV6-4; d_gene: NA
CDR3aa: CASRGLAGGAGELFF; j_gene: TRBJ2-2; v_gene: TRBV6-1; d_gene: TRBD2
CDR3aa: CASSLTSSVGETQYF; j_gene: TRBJ2-5; v_gene: TRBV5-1; d_gene: NA
CDR3aa: CSVGRQASKAGPPVGEQFF; j_gene: TRBJ2-1; v_gene: TRBV29-1; d_gene: NA
CDR3aa: CASSQDLSGNEQFF; j_gene: TRBJ2-1; v_gene: TRBV4-3; d_gene: NA
CDR3aa: CASAPTGAAKRHQYF; j_gene: TRBJ2-4; v_gene: TRBV6-5; d_gene: TRBD1
CDR3aa: CASSLVRPNEQFF; j_gene: TRBJ2-1; v_gene: TRBV11-2; d_gene: NA